This T cell receptor (beta chain) was sequenced in a study of T cell repertoires in cytomegalovirus infection. The overall study: CMV infection plus the matching HLA type was flagged by public TCR beta signatures.

Study-wide points: Across the ex vivo response, the dominant clonotypes were HLA-C-restricted CMV-specific TCR beta clonotypes. Carriage of CMV together with the relevant HLA was identifiable through cumulative public TCR beta family frequency.

CDR1 SGHTA and CDR2 FQGNSA come from the germline V gene. V dropped 3 bases and J dropped 7; count of bases not matched to a gene: 8. CDR3 length equals 14 residues. Each CDR3 protein is one row after TCRdb ran MiXCR on the reads. Of roughly 230,000 distinct CDR3 sequences detected, 15% to 20% appear once; the ten largest clones hold less than 60%. This clonotype came up a few times. Its cognate antigen is unknown. The source material was CD8+ T cells from PBMCs. V and J are TRBV7-2 and TRBJ2-7; 8 bases are shared with TRBD2. The TCR comes from a human donor in good health (CMV status not recorded). Some clones in this sample may be carry-over from other donors' samples. The CDR3 sequence: CASSFYREGWEQYF. CDR3 sequence (DNA): TGTGCCAGCAGCTTTTATCGGGAGGGGTGGGAGCAGTACTTC.